This entry lists 20 T cell receptor beta chains sequenced from one sample in a study of shared clonotypes between healthy human individuals. Sequencing was performed with immunoSEQ multiplex PCR; in TCRdb, only in-frame clones are kept and a portion is missing. Of over a million clones in the sample, about 75% were seen once. Sample: memory CD4+ T cells sorted from blood. Subset specified: CD45RA-negative fraction. These receptors all stem from a young man in good health.

This clone showed up many times. This chain joins TRBV7-9 and TRBJ1-2; a weak D match, TRBD1 (5 bases). CDR1 is SEHNR and CDR2 is FQNEAQ in the germline V gene (reference sequence). Between the trimmed V and J ends, which lost 4 bases and 5 bases, there was a span of 14 bases. The CDR3 covers 14 residues. CDR3 sequence (DNA): TGTGCCAGCAGCTCTCTCACCGAGGGGTATGGCTACACCTTC. Translating it yields CASSSLTEGYGYTF.

V and J are TRBV27 and TRBJ1-5; D may be TRBD1 (5 bases). CDR3 length equals 13 residues. Deletions cut 2 bases from V and 7 bases from J, with 9 bases between. The germline gives CDR1 MNHEY, CDR2 SMNVEV (reference sequence). Here the CDR3 DNA reads TGTGCCAGCAGTTTAGGACATGGGCAGCCCCAGCATTTT. Its translation is CASSLGHGQPQHF.

This clone was observed a handful of times. The rearrangement joins TRBV27 to TRBJ1-6; possible D gene TRBD1, 6 bases. The CDR3 runs to 14 residues. Trimming took 3 bases from V and 13 from J, leaving 16 bases between them. Germline CDR1 and CDR2: MNHEY and SMNVEV (reference sequence). CDR3 nucleotide sequence: TGTGCCAGCAGTTTGGGGGGCTCCGGAAGGCCCCTCCACTTT. This gives the protein CASSLGGSGRPLHF.

Comments on this clone: This may stem from a read error, because a much larger clone lies one nucleotide away. The chain has TRBV27 and TRBJ2-1, with D possibly matching TRBD2 (6 bases). Trimming left V 4 bases short and J 0 bases short, with 10 bases between. Per the germline V gene, CDR1 is MNHEY and CDR2 is SMNVEV (reference sequence). The CDR3 sequence is 15 residues long. CDR3 DNA: TGTGCCAGCAGTTCCCCGACTAGCTCCTACAATGAGCAGTTCTTC. This encodes CASSSPTSSYNEQFF.

Concerning this clone itself: A junction end diverges from the germline sequence, so it may reflect a read error. V gene TRBV7-7 combines with J gene TRBJ1-1; D is unresolved. The CDR3 runs 13 residues. Germline lookup yields CDR1 SSHAT and CDR2 FNYEAQ (reference sequence). The CDR3 DNA is TGTGCTAGCAGCTTAGAAGTGGGCACTGAAGCTTTCTTT. Its protein is CASSLEVGTEAFF.

This clone was observed a few times. The chain links TRBV5-1 to TRBJ2-1, with D tentatively TRBD1 or TRBD2 (6 bases each). Germline values: CDR1 SGHRS, CDR2 YFSETQ. This CDR3 is built from 15 residues. The V and J ends lost 4 bases and 6 bases respectively, with 17 bases between them. The CDR3 DNA sequence: TGCGCCAGCAGCCCCGGGGGCGGGAAATTCAATGAGCAGTTCTTC. Its protein product is CASSPGGGKFNEQFF.

This sequence joins TRBV10-3 and TRBJ2-5, with 7 bases aligning to TRBD1. The CDR3 consists of 13 residues. J was trimmed by 3 bases and V by 6 bases; bases with no gene match: 4. CDR1 is ENHRY, CDR2 SYGVKD, per germline. The CDR3 here is CAISDRVEETQYF. Written as DNA, the CDR3 is TGTGCCATCAGCGACAGGGTGGAAGAGACCCAGTACTTC.

J is TRBJ2-1 and V is TRBV5-4, with TRBD2 as a possible D gene (6 bases). Germline loops: CDR1 SGHNT, CDR2 YYREEE (reference sequence). The CDR3 length is 14 residues. V lost 4 bases and J lost 4, with 12 bases in between. The CDR3 loop is CASSGASAYNEQFF. The CDR3 nucleotides are TGTGCCAGCAGCGGGGCTAGCGCATACAATGAGCAGTTCTTC.

This clone was seen once. The rearrangement uses TRBV30 and TRBJ1-5, with a possible D match to TRBD1 (5 bases). The ends were cut back, 2 bases at V and 3 bases at J, with 11 bases in the middle. Germline CDR1 GTSNPN, CDR2 SVGIG (reference sequence). This CDR3 is built from 14 residues. As DNA, the CDR3 is TGTGCCTGGAGTTCAGGACACAACAATCAGCCCCAGCATTTT. Translation gives CAWSSGHNNQPQHF.

The chain recombines TRBV6-5 with TRBJ2-1, with 8 bases that match TRBD1. Per germline, CDR1 MNHEY and CDR2 SVGAGI. The CDR3 sequence is 12 residues long. Trimming cost V 5 bases and J 13 bases; bases outside gene matches: 7. CDR3 residues: CASSAETGVQFF. The CDR3, as DNA: TGTGCCAGCAGTGCCGAGACAGGGGTCCAGTTCTTC.

The CDR3 nucleotides read TGTGCCAGCAGTCCGGGGACAGGGCTCAATCAGCCCCAGCATTTT. This translates into CASSPGTGLNQPQHF. The V and J genes are TRBV28 and TRBJ1-5, with 9 bases lining up with TRBD1. V shed 5 bases and J 3 bases; nucleotides not matched to a gene: 5. This CDR3 region has 15 residues. Germline CDR1 reads MDHEN; CDR2 reads SYDVKM.

In this sample, this clone turned up a few times. The chain couples TRBV6-4 to TRBJ1-1, with D perhaps TRBD1 (6 bases). The CDR3 contains 14 residues. The germline CDR1 and CDR2 sequences are MRHNA and SNTAGT. V shed 1 base and J shed 1 base, with 7 bases lying between them. The CDR3 region is CASSDYRENTEAFF. CDR3 nucleotide sequence: TGTGCCAGCAGTGACTACAGGGAGAACACTGAAGCTTTCTTT.

This clone was seen many times. The chain links TRBV4-1 to TRBJ2-5; 10 bases line up with TRBD2. The length of the CDR3 is 17 residues. The V gene's germline CDR1 is MGHRA and CDR2 YSYEKL. J gave up 3 bases and V 4 bases, and 11 bases lay outside the gene matches. The DNA for the CDR3 is TGCGCCAGCAGCCCGATTAAACGGACTAGCGGAGAAGAGACCCAGTACTTC. This translates into CASSPIKRTSGEETQYF.

The genes are TRBV5-6 and TRBJ2-7; D possibly corresponds to TRBD1 (5 bases). From germline, CDR1 is SGHDT and CDR2 YYEEEE. The V and J ends lost 4 bases and 9 bases respectively, with 14 bases between them. The CDR3 is 12 residues long. The CDR3 DNA follows: TGTGCCAGCAGCGTGGTAGACAGCTGGCAGTACTTC. It specifies CASSVVDSWQYF.

This chain uses TRBV7-9 with TRBJ2-1, with D maybe TRBD2 (6 bases). This CDR3 has 15 amino acids. With 5 bases removed from V and 7 bases from J, the gap between germline ends came to 18 bases. Germline CDR1 is SEHNR and CDR2 is FQNEAQ (reference sequence). CDR3 protein: CASSPGGDGSNEQFF. CDR3 nucleotide sequence: TGTGCCAGCAGCCCAGGCGGGGACGGTAGTAATGAGCAGTTCTTC. The complete variable domain, with remaining parts taken from reference TRBV7-9 and TRBJ2-1, reads DTGVSQNPRHKITKRGQNVTFRCDPISEHNRLYWYRQTLGQGPEFLTYFQNEAQLEKSRLLSDRFSAERPKGSFSTLEIQRTEQGDSAMYLCASSPGGDGSNEQFFGPGTRLTVL.

This sequence joins TRBV10-2 and TRBJ1-5; D call uncertain. This CDR3 spans 13 amino acids. Germline V gives CDR1 WSHSY, CDR2 SAAADI. V gave up 4 bases and J gave up 7 bases, with 11 bases separating them. The CDR3 sequence is CASSVTTEQPQHF. In nucleotides, the CDR3 is TGCGCCAGCAGTGTGACTACGGAGCAGCCCCAGCATTTT.

This chain links TRBV6-5 with TRBJ1-4; weak D call: TRBD1 (5 bases). This CDR3 region has 15 residues. The V gene's germline CDR1 is MNHEY and CDR2 SVGAGI. Trimming cost V 6 bases and J 3 bases, with 14 bases left between them. In nucleotides, the CDR3 is TGTGCCAGCAGCGATGCAGGGAGGGCTAATGAAAAACTGTTTTTT. Amino acid sequence: CASSDAGRANEKLFF.

This clone turned up a few times. The chain carries TRBV6-1 and TRBJ2-1; D gene ambiguous. Per germline, CDR1 MNHNS and CDR2 SASEGT. V lost 6 bases, J lost 0 bases, and 12 bases lay in between. CDR3 length: 15 residues. The CDR3 region is CASRISLGSYNEQFF. CDR3 coding DNA: TGTGCCAGCAGGATTTCTTTAGGCTCCTACAATGAGCAGTTCTTC.

The chain carries TRBV30 and TRBJ1-1; 8 bases line up with TRBD1. The V gene end was trimmed by 1 base and the J gene end by 0 bases; junction bases not matched to a gene: 1. The CDR3 length is 14 residues. Germline CDR1 and CDR2: GTSNPN and SVGIG (reference sequence). The CDR3 loop is CAWSAGQVNTEAFF. The CDR3 DNA follows: TGTGCCTGGAGTGCGGGACAGGTGAACACTGAAGCTTTCTTT.

Notes on this clone: Possible read error: a much larger clone is one base away. The chain is built from TRBV5-6 and TRBJ1-1, with 7 bases that match TRBD1. The V and J ends lost 2 bases and 3 bases, in that order; junction bases with no gene match: 1. The germline gives CDR1 SGHDT, CDR2 YYEEEE. The CDR3 has 13 residues. The CDR3 region is CASSFDRDTEAFF. CDR3 sequence (DNA): TGTGCCAGCAGCTTCGACAGGGACACTGAAGCTTTCTTT.